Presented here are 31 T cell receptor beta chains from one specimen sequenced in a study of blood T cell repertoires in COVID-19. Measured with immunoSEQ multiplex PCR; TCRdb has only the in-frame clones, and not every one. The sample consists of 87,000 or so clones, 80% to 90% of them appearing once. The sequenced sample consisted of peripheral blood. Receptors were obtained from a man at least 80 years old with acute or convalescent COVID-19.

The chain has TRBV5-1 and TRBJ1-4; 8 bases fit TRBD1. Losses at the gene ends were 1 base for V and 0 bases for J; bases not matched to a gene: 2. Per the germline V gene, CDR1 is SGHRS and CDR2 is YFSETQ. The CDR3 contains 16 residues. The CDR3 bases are TGCGCCAGCAGCTTGCTACAGGGGGCAACTAATGAAAAACTGTTTTTT. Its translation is CASSLLQGATNEKLFF.

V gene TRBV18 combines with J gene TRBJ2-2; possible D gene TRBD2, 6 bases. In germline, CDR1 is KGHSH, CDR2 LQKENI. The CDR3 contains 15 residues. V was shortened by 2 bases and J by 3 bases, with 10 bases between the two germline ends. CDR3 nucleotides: TGTGCCAGCTCACCAGGTGGGACTTACACCGGGGAGCTGTTTTTT. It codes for CASSPGGTYTGELFF.

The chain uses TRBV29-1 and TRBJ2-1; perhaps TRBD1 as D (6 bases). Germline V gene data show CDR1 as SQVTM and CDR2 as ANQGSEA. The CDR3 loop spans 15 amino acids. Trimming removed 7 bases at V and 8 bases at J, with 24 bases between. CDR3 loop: CSADTAGEGLDEQFF. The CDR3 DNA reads TGCAGCGCTGATACGGCAGGGGAAGGTCTGGATGAGCAGTTCTTC.

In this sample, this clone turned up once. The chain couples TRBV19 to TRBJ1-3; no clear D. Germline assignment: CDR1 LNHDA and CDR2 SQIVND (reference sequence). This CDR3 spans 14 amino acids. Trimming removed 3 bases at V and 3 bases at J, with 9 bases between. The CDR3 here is CASSIRVFGNTIYF. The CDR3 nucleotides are TGTGCCAGTAGTATCCGGGTCTTTGGAAACACCATATATTTT. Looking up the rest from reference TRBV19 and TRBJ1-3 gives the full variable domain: DGGITQSPKYLFRKEGQNVTLSCEQNLNHDAMYWYRQDPGQGLRLIYYSQIVNDFQKGDIAEGYSVSREKKESFPLTVTSAQKNPTAFYLCASSIRVFGNTIYFGEGSWLTVV.

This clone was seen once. The CDR3 DNA follows: TGCGCCAGCAGCCAAGATTACATCAAGCAGTACTTC. This encodes CASSQDYIKQYF. The chain couples TRBV4-3 to TRBJ2-7; D unclear. V shed 0 bases and J shed 8 bases, with 8 bases lying between them. The V gene's germline CDR1 is LGHNA and CDR2 YSLEER. The CDR3 consists of 12 residues.

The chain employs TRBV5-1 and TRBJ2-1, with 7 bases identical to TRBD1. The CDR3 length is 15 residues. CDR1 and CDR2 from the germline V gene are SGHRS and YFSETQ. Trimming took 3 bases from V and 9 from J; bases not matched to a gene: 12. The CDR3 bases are TGCGCCAGCAGCTGGGCACAGGGGCGACTACTTGAGCAGTTCTTC. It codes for CASSWAQGRLLEQFF.

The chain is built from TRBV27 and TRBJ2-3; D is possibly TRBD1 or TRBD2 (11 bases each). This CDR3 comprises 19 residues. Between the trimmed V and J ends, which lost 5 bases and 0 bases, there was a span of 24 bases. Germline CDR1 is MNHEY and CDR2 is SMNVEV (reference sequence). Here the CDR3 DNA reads TGTGCCAGCAGTGTGGACAGGGGGCGACTAGCGGGAAGCACAGATACGCAGTATTTT. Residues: CASSVDRGRLAGSTDTQYF.

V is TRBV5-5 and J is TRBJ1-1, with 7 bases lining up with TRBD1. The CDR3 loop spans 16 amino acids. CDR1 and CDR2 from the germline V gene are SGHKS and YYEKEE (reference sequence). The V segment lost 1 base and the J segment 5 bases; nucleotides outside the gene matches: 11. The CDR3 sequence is CASSLLQGGAGTEAFF. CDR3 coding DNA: TGTGCCAGCAGCTTGCTTCAGGGGGGCGCGGGGACTGAAGCTTTCTTT.

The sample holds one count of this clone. The CDR3 DNA is TGCAGTGCTAGTCGGCCTAGCGAGGGGTACACAGATACGCAGTATTTT. Protein: CSASRPSEGYTDTQYF. The rearrangement joins TRBV20-1 to TRBJ2-3, with D maybe TRBD2 (6 bases). The germline CDR1 and CDR2 sequences are DFQATT and SNEGSKA (reference sequence). Trimming removed 3 bases at V and 2 bases at J, with 18 bases between. The CDR3 has 16 residues.

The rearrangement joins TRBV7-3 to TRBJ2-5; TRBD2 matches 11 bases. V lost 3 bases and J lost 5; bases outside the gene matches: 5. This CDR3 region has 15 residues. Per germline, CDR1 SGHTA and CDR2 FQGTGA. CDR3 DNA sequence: TGTGCCAGCAGCTTGCTAGCGGGGGGTTGGGAGACCCAGTACTTC. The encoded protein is CASSLLAGGWETQYF.

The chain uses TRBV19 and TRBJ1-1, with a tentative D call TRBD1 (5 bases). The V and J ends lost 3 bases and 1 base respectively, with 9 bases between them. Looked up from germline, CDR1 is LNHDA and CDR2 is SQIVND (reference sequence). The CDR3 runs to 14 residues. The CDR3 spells CASSMGQSNTEAFF. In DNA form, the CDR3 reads TGTGCCAGTAGTATGGGGCAGTCGAACACTGAAGCTTTCTTT.

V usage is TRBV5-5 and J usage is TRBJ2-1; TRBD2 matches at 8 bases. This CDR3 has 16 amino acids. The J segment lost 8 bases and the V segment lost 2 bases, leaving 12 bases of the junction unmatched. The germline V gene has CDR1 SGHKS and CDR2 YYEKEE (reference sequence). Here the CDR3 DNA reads TGTGCCAGCAGCTTTTCGCCGGGACTAGTTCAGGATGAGCAGTTCTTC. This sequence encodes CASSFSPGLVQDEQFF. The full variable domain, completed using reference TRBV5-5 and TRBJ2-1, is DAGVTQSPTHLIKTRGQQVTLRCSPISGHKSVSWYQQVLGQGPQFIFQYYEKEERGRGNFPDRFSARQFPNYSSELNVNALLLGDSALYLCASSFSPGLVQDEQFFGPGTRLTVL.

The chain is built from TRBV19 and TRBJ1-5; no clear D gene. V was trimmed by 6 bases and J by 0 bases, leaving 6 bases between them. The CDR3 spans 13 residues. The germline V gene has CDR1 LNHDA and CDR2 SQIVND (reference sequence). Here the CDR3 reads CASSPDSNQPQHF. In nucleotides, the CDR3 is TGTGCCAGTAGCCCAGATAGCAATCAGCCCCAGCATTTT.

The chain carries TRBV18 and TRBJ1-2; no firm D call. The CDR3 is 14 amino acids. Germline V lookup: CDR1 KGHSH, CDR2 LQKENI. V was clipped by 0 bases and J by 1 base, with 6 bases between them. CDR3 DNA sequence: TGTGCCAGCTCACCACCAAACAGTAACTATGGCTACACCTTC. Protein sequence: CASSPPNSNYGYTF.

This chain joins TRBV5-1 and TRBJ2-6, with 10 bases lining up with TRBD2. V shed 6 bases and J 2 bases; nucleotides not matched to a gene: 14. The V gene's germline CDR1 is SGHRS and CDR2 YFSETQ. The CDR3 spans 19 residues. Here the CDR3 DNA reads TGCGCCAGCAACCCTAGCGGGAGTCTCGATTCCGCTGGGGCCAACGTCCTGACTTTC. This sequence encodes CASNPSGSLDSAGANVLTF.

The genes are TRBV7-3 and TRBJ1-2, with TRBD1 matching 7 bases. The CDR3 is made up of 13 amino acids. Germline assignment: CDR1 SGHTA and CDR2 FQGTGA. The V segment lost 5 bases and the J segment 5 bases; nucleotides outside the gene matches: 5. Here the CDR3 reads CASSPDRVYGYTF. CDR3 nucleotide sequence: TGTGCCAGCAGCCCCGACAGGGTTTATGGCTACACCTTC.

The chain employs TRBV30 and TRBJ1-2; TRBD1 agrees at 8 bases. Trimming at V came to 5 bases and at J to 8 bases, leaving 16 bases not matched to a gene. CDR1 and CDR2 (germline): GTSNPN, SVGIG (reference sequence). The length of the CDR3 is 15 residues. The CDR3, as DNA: TGTGCCTGGGGGGGGACAGGAACCTCTGGAGGAGGCTACACCTTC. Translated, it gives CAWGGTGTSGGGYTF.

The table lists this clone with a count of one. CDR3 amino acids: CASSPNTGELFF. The CDR3 DNA reads as TGTGCCAGCAGCCCAAACACCGGGGAGCTGTTTTTT. V and J are TRBV4-2 and TRBJ2-2; D gene ambiguous. Between the trimmed V and J ends, which lost 4 bases and 2 bases, there was a span of 2 bases. Germline-derived CDR1 and CDR2 are LGHNA and YNFKEQ. The CDR3 covers 12 residues.

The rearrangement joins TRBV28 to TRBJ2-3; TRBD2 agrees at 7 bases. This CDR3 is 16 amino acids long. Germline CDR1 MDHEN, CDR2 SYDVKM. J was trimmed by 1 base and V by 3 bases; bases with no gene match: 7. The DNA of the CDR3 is TGTGCCAGCAGTTTTTGGGCGGGAGACGGCACAGATACGCAGTATTTT. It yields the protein CASSFWAGDGTDTQYF. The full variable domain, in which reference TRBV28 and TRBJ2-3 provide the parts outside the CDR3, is DVKVTQSSRYLVKRTGEKVFLECVQDMDHENMFWYRQDPGLGLRLIYFSYDVKMKEKGDIPEGYSVSREKKERFSLILESASTNQTSMYLCASSFWAGDGTDTQYFGPGTRLTVL.

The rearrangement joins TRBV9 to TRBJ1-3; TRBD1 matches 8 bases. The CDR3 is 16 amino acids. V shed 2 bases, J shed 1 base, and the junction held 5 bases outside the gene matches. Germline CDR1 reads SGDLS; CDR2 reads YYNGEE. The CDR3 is CASSVGQAPSGNTIYF. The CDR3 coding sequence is TGTGCCAGCAGCGTGGGACAGGCTCCTTCTGGAAACACCATATATTTT.

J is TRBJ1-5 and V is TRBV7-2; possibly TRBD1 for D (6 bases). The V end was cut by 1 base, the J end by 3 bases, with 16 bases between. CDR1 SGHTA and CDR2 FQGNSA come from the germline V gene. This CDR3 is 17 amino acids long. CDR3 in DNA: TGTGCCAGCAGCTTAGTCCCAACCAGGGGTTCCAATCAGCCCCAGCATTTT. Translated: CASSLVPTRGSNQPQHF.

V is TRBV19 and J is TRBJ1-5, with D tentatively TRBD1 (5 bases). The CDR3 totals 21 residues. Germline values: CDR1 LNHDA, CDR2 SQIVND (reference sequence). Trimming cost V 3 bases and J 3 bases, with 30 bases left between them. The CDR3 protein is CASSIGYRPGLTNIANQPQHF. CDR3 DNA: TGTGCCAGTAGTATTGGCTACAGGCCCGGTTTGACCAATATTGCCAATCAGCCCCAGCATTTT.

CDR3 nucleotides: TGTGCCAGCAGCTTGGTGCAGGGGGTCTCTGGGGCCAACGTCCTGACTTTC. This gives the protein CASSLVQGVSGANVLTF. The rearrangement links TRBV5-5 to TRBJ2-6; 7 bases agree with TRBD1. The CDR3 runs 17 residues. V lost 0 bases and J lost 0; bases outside the gene matches: 3. Germline CDR1 and CDR2: SGHKS and YYEKEE (reference sequence).

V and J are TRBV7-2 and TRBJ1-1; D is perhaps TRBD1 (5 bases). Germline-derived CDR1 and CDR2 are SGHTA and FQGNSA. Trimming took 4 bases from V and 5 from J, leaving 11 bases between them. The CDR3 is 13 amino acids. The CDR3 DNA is TGTGCCAGCAGCTCCTCAGGGAGGACTGAAGCTTTCTTT. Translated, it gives CASSSSGRTEAFF.

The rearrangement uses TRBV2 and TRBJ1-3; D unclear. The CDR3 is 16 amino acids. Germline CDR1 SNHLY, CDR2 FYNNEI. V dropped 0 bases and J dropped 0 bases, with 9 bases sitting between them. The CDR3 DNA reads TGTGCCAGCAGTGAAGCCCGAGGGAACTCTGGAAACACCATATATTTT. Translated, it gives CASSEARGNSGNTIYF.

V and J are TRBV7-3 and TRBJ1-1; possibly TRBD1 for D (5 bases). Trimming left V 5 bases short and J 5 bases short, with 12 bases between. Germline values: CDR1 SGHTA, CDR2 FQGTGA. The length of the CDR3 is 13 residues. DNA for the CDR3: TGTGCCAGCAGCAGGGGAGGGATAACTGAAGCTTTCTTT. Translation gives CASSRGGITEAFF.

In nucleotides, the CDR3 is TGTGCCAGCAGTTACTCCTTCGGCGAGCAGTACTTC. Its translation: CASSYSFGEQYF. The gene calls are TRBV6-5 and TRBJ2-7, with no clear D. Germline V CDR1 and CDR2: MNHEY, SVGAGI. The V end lost 0 bases, the J end lost 6 bases, and 6 bases lay between the germline ends. This CDR3 spans 12 amino acids.

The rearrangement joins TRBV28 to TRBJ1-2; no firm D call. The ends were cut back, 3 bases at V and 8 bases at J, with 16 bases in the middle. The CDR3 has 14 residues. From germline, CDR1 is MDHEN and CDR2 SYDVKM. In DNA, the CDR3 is TGTGCCAGCAGTTTGGTAAGGCAGGCGATGGGCTACACCTTC. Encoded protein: CASSLVRQAMGYTF.

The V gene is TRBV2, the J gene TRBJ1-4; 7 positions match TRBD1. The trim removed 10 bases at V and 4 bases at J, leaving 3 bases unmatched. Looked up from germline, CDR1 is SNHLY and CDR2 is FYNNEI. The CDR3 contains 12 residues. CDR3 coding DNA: TGTGCCACCAGGGACAGTAATGAAAAACTGTTTTTT. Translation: CATRDSNEKLFF.

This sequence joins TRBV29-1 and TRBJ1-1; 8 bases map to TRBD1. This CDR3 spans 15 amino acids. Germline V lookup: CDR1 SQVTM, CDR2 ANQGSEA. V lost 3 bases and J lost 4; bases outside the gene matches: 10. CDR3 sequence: CSVDPTGGTFTEAFF. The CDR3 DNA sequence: TGCAGCGTTGATCCAACAGGGGGGACGTTCACTGAAGCTTTCTTT.

The CDR3 reads CSGRGYNEQFF. DNA for the CDR3: TGCAGCGGACGGGGGTACAATGAGCAGTTCTTC. The chain combines TRBV29-1 with TRBJ2-1; D might be TRBD2 (6 bases). In germline, CDR1 is SQVTM, CDR2 ANQGSEA. Trimming cost V 7 bases and J 4 bases, with 8 bases left between them. The CDR3 consists of 11 residues.